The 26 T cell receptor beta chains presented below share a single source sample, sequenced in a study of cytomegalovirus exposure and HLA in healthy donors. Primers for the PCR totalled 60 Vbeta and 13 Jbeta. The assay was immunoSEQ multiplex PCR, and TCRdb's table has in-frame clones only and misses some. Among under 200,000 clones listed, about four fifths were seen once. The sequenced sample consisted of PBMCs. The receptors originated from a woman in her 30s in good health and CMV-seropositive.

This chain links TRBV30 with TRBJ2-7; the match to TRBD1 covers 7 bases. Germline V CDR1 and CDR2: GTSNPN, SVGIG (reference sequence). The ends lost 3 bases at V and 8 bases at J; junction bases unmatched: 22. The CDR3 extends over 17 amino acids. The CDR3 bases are TGTGCCTGGAGCTCCTACCTTTTACGACAGGGTCTAAGTCAGCAGTACTTC. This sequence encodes CAWSSYLLRQGLSQQYF.

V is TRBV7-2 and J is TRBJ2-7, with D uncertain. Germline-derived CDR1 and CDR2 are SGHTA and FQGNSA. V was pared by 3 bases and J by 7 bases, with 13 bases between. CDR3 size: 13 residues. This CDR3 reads CASSLVRANEQYF. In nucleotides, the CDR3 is TGTGCCAGCAGCTTGGTAAGAGCTAATGAGCAGTACTTC.

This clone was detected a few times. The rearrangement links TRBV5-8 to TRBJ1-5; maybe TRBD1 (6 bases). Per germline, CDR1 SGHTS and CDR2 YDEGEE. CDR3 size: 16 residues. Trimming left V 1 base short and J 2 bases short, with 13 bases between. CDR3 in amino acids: CASSLWGGQGNQPQHF. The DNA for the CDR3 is TGTGCCAGCAGCTTGTGGGGGGGGCAAGGCAATCAGCCCCAGCATTTT.

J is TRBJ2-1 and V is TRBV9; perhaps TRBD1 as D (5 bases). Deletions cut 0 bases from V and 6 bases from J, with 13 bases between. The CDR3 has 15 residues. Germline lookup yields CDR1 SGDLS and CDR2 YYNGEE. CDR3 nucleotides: TGTGCCAGCAGCGTAGCTCTAGGGGTCAGCAATGAGCAGTTCTTC. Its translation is CASSVALGVSNEQFF.

CDR3 nucleotide sequence: TGTGCCAGCAACTTGACACCCTCAAACTCTGGAAACACCATATATTTT. Its translation is CASNLTPSNSGNTIYF. The rearrangement joins TRBV2 to TRBJ1-3; the D is unclear. V dropped 7 bases and J dropped 0 bases, with 16 bases sitting between them. The CDR3 has 16 amino acids. Per the germline V gene, CDR1 is SNHLY and CDR2 is FYNNEI.

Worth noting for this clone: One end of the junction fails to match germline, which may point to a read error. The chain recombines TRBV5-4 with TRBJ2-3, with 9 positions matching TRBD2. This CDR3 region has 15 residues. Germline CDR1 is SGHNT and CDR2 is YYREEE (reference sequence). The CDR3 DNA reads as TGTGCCAGCAGCGCCCCCGGGACTAGCAGAGATACGCAGTATTTT. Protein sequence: CASSAPGTSRDTQYF.

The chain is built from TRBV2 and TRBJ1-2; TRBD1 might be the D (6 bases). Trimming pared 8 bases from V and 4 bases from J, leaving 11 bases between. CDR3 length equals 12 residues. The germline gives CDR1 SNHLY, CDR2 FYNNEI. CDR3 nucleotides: TGTGCCAGCTCGGACAGCCCCTATGGCTACACCTTC. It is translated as CASSDSPYGYTF.

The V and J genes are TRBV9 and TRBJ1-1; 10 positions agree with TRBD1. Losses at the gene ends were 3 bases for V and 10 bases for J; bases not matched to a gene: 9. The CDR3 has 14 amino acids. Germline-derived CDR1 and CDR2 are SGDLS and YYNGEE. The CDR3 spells CASSAGTGVWGAFF. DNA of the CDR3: TGTGCCAGCAGCGCCGGGACAGGGGTGTGGGGAGCTTTCTTT.

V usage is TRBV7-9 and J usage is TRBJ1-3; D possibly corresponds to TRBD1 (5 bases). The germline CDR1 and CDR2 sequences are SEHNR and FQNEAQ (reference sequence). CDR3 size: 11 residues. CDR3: CSSGAMHTIYF. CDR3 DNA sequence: TGTTCCTCTGGGGCCATGCACACCATATATTTT.

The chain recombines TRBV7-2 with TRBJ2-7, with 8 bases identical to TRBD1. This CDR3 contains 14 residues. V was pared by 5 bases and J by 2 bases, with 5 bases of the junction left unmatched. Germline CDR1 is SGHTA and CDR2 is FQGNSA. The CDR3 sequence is CASSRDRGPYEQYF. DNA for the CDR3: TGTGCCAGCAGCAGAGACAGGGGTCCCTACGAGCAGTACTTC.

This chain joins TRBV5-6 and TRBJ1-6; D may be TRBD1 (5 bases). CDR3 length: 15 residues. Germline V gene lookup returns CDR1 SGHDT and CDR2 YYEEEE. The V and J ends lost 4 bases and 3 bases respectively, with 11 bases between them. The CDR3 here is CASSPWGFYNSPLHF. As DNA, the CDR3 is TGTGCCAGCAGCCCTTGGGGCTTCTATAATTCACCCCTCCACTTT. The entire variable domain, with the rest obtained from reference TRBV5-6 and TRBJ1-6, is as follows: DAGVTQSPTHLIKTRGQQVTLRCSPKSGHDTVSWYQQALGQGPQFIFQYYEEEERQRGNFPDRFSGHQFPNYSSELNVNALLLGDSALYLCASSPWGFYNSPLHFGNGTRLTVT.

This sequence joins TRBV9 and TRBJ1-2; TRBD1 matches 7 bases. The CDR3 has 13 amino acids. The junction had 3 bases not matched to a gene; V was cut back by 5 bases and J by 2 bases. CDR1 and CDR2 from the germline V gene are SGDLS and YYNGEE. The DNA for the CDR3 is TGTGCCAGCAGTTCGACAGGGAACTATGGCTACACCTTC. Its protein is CASSSTGNYGYTF.

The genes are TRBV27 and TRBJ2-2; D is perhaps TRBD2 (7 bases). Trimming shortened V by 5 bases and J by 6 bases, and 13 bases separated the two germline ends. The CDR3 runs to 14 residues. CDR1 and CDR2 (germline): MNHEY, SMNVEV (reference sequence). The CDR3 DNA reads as TGTGCCAGCAGTCCCGGAGGGGGGGCCGGGGAGCTGTTTTTT. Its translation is CASSPGGGAGELFF.

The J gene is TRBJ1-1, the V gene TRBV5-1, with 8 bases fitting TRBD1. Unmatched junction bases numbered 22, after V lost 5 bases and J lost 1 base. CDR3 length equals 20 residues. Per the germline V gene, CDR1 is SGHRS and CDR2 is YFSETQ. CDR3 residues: CASSRTGTGIPLKGNTEAFF. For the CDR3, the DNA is TGCGCCAGCAGTCGTACCGGGACAGGTATCCCCCTAAAGGGGAACACTGAAGCTTTCTTT.

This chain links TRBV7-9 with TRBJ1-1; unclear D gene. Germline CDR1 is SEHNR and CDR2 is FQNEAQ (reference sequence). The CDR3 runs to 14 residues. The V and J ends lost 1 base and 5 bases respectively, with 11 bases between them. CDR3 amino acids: CASSLGSGGTEAFF. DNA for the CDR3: TGTGCCAGCAGCTTAGGCTCAGGAGGGACTGAAGCTTTCTTT.

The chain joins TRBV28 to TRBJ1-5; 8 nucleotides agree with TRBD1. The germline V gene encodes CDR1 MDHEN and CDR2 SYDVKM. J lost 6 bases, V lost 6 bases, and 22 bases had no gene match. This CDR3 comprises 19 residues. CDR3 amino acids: CASRKRGGTRQGRGQPQHF. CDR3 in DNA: TGTGCCAGCAGGAAACGAGGGGGAACAAGACAGGGGCGGGGTCAGCCCCAGCATTTT.

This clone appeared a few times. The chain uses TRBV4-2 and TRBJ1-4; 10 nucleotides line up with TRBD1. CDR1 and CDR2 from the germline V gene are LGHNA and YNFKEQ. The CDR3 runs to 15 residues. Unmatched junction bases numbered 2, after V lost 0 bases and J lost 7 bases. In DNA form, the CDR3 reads TGTGCCAGCAGCCAAGACCGGACAGGGGGTGAAAAACTGTTTTTT. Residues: CASSQDRTGGEKLFF.

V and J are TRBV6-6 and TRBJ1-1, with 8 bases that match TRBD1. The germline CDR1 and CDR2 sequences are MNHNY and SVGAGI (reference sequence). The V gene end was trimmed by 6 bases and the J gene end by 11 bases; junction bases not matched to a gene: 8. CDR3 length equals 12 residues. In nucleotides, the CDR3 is TGTGCCAGCAGCCGTGACAGGGGTAGGGCTTTCTTT. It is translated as CASSRDRGRAFF.

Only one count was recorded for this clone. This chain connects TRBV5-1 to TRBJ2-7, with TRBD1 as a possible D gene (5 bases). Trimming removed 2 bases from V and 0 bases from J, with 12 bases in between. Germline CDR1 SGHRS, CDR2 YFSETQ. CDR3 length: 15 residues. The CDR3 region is CASSFSRDSSYEQYF. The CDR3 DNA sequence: TGCGCCAGCAGCTTCAGCAGGGATAGCTCCTACGAGCAGTACTTC.

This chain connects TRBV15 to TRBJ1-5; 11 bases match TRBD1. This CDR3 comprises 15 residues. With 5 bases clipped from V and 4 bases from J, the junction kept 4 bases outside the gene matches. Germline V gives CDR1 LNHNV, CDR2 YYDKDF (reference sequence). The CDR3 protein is CATSPRDRGNQPQHF. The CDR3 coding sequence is TGTGCCACCAGCCCCCGGGACAGGGGGAATCAGCCCCAGCATTTT.

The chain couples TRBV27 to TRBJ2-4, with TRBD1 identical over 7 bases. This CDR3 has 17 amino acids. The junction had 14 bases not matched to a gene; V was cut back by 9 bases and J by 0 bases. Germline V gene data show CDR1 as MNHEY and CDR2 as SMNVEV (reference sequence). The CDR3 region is CASSDRVPQIAKNIQYF. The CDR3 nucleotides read TGTGCCAGTTCAGACAGGGTCCCCCAAATAGCCAAAAACATTCAGTACTTC.

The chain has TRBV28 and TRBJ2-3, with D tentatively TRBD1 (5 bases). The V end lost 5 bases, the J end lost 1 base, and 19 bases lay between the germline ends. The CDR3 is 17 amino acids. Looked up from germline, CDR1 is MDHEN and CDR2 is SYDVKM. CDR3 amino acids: CASSRPPRTLRTDTQYF. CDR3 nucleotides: TGTGCCAGCAGTCGACCGCCCAGGACACTGCGCACAGATACGCAGTATTTT.

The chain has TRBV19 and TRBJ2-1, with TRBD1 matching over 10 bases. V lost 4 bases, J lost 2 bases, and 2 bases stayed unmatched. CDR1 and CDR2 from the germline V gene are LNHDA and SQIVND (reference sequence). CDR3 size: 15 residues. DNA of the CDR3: TGTGCCAGTAGTACGACAGGGGGCCCCTACAATGAGCAGTTCTTC. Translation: CASSTTGGPYNEQFF.

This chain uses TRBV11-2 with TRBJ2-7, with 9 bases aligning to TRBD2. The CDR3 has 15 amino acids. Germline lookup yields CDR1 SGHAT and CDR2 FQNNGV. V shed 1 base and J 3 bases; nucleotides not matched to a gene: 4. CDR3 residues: CASSLGTSADYEQYF. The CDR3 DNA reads TGTGCCAGCAGCTTAGGGACTAGCGCTGACTACGAGCAGTACTTC.

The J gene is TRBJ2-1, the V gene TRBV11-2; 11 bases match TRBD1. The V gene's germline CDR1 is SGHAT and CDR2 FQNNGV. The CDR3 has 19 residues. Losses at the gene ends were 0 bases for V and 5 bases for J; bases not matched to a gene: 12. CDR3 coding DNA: TGTGCCAGCAGCTTAGATCTTCTCCGCCGGGACAGGGGGAACAATGAGCAGTTCTTC. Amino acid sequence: CASSLDLLRRDRGNNEQFF.

CDR3 sequence: CASGLVDTGYSYNEQFF. CDR3 nucleotides: TGTGCTAGTGGTTTGGTAGATACAGGCTACTCCTACAATGAGCAGTTCTTC. This chain connects TRBV12-5 to TRBJ2-1, with D possibly TRBD1 on 5 matching bases. This CDR3 spans 17 amino acids. Trimming took 0 bases from V and 0 from J, leaving 12 bases between them. Germline assignment: CDR1 LGHNT and CDR2 FRNRAP. Together with reference TRBV12-5 and TRBJ2-1, the CDR3 gives the full variable domain: DARVTQTPRHKVTEMGQEVTMRCQPILGHNTVFWYRQTMMQGLELLAYFRNRAPLDDSGMPKDRFSAEMPDATLATLKIQPSEPRDSAVYFCASGLVDTGYSYNEQFFGPGTRLTVL.